This TCR beta chain was obtained from a study of tumor-infiltrating lymphocytes in primary liver carcinoma. Study-wide background: Primary liver carcinoma, confirmed by histopathology, was surgically resected. Study-level results: Pairs comparing tumor with adjacent tissue or blood overlapped less than pairs drawn from tumor regions. The difference in top-250-clone fraction between tumors and blood was significant, favoring tumors (p = 0.039).

V was clipped by 6 bases and J by 7 bases; unmatched bases: 8. The germline V gene has CDR1 MDHEN and CDR2 SYDVKM. This CDR3 is 15 amino acids long. The investigators made TCR beta cDNA from about 500 ng total RNA, using a constant-region primer. Construction of TCR beta libraries relied on three successive nested multiplex PCR rounds employing slightly modified ARM-PCR. TRBV1-TRBV30 forward primers paired with a C-beta reverse primer were used in the first two PCR rounds, which ran roughly 10 cycles each. Each CDR3 protein gets one entry after TCRdb re-called the multiplex PCR reads with MiXCR. Found here are approximately 320,000 distinct CDR3 sequences, approximately 58% of them singletons; the top ten hold about 15%. Germline DNA was extracted too, while blood RNA derived from unsorted whole blood. They drew roughly 3.9 milliliters of peripheral blood before surgery. In the case of this clonotype: The antigen is undetermined.

This rearrangement joins TRBV28 to TRBJ1-6; 8 bases agree with TRBD1. The sample taken for sequencing was peripheral blood. This receptor was identified in a woman aged 25 to 39 with primary liver carcinoma and hepatitis B virus infection. Here the CDR3 reads CASRKQGAENSPLHF. The CDR3 nucleotides are TGTGCCAGCAGGAAGCAGGGGGCGGAAAATTCACCCCTCCACTTT.